This TCR beta chain stems from a study of cytomegalovirus exposure and HLA in healthy donors. Study-level findings and limits: TCR sequences were mostly rare, though some public TCRs occurred in many donors. Links to common viral pathogens appeared, in a later analysis, for several of the most significant clusters.

The sample holds a few counts of this clone. Its cognate antigen is unknown. The germline CDR1 and CDR2 sequences are DFQATT and SNEGSKA (reference sequence). V was pared by 5 bases and J by 6 bases, with 10 bases between. The CDR3 is 11 amino acids. Primers: 60 Vbeta forward and 13 Jbeta reverse. The protocol was immunoSEQ multiplex PCR, while the TCRdb copy is restricted to in-frame clones and leaves out a portion. The table has about 83,000 clones, about 71% seen once. This sequence joins TRBV20-1 and TRBJ1-2, with a weak D call TRBD1 (5 bases). Sequences were obtained from PBMCs. The clonotype originates from a man aged 55 to 70 in good health and CMV-seronegative. The CDR3 sequence: CSAPRGNGYTF. DNA for the CDR3: TGCAGTGCTCCTCGGGGGAATGGCTACACCTTC.